The clone carrying this T cell receptor (beta chain) is a singleton in its sample. The CDR3 is 16 residues long. CDR1 is SEHNR, CDR2 FQNEAQ, per germline (reference sequence). Trimming removed 4 bases from V and 3 bases from J; junction bases left unmatched: 6. The data derive from a study of blood T cell repertoires in COVID-19. Study as a whole: Acute and convalescent COVID-19 samples came from the United States, Italy and Spain. The cDNA or gDNA used as material had been derived from T cells, B-cell-depleted T cells, or PBMCs.

Clones were read by immunoSEQ multiplex PCR, and TCRdb kept only the in-frame ones, dropping some. The sample carries about 160,000 clones, roughly 90% recorded once. The V gene is TRBV7-9, the J gene TRBJ1-5, with 10 nucleotides matching TRBD1. The sequencing input was PBMCs or T cells enriched from blood (not recorded which). This clonotype was obtained from a woman aged 35 to 49 who had been exposed to COVID-19. The CDR3 is CASSSDRGGDNQPQHF. DNA for the CDR3: TGTGCCAGCAGCTCGGACAGGGGGGGAGACAATCAGCCCCAGCATTTT.